This T cell receptor (beta chain) was identified during a study of neurological immune-mediated disorders (dated by TCRdb to about 2019). In the study overall: Among the roughly 34 multiple sclerosis patients, relapsing-remitting MS was present in some 31 and secondary progressive MS was present in 3. The study compared peripheral blood TCR-beta repertoires of HTLV-I-associated myelopathy (HAM/TSP) patients, multiple sclerosis patients and healthy controls using UMI-based sequencing. The approximately 110 TCR-beta libraries covered PBMC samples along with longitudinal samples, technical triplicates, and paired sorted CD4+ and CD8+ T-cell subsets. The cohort included approximately 70 subjects: about 14 with HAM/TSP, some 35 with multiple sclerosis, and 20 healthy controls. Points the paper makes about the study in general: The MS cluster showed no association with clinical or MRI features, and the authors stated that larger cohorts are needed. Expanded clones from different subjects shared no identical CDR3 amino acid sequences, which suggests that TCR-beta repertoires were private in all groups. In a phylogenetic analysis, the repertoires of 18 out of 34 MS patients fell into a single cluster of related CDR3 sequences, pointing to a possible signature at the repertoire level. TCR clonal expansion was greatest in HAM/TSP patients and smallest in MS patients, who ranked below even healthy controls.

On this clonotype: Its target antigen remains unknown. One base away there is no much larger clone; base qualities are not given.

Unsorted PBMC libraries were generated from 2 million PBMCs stored in RNAlater at -80 °C until RNA extraction. Multiple sclerosis patients were enrolled in a US clinical protocol under which disease progression was evaluated by magnetic resonance imaging. Peripheral blood was subjected to Ficoll-Hypaque density gradient centrifugation to isolate PBMCs, which were then cryopreserved in liquid nitrogen. The germline V end is reduced by 1 base and the J end by 2 bases; junction bases left unmatched: 4. The CDR3 contains 15 residues, cysteine and phenylalanine counted. The entry retains the CDR3 DNA only, 45 bases that are in frame from base 1. cDNA was synthesized by template-switch 5'RACE using a primer carrying a 10-nucleotide random unique molecular identifier by which each TCR transcript was tagged. Every sequencing run covered 15-18 subjects and yielded more than 160 million TCR-beta sequences. The RNeasy kit was used for extraction of total RNA. The KAPA Real-time Library Amplification kit was used to amplify TCR-beta VDJ regions with primers for the TCR constant region and the 5'RACE anchor. A first PCR added sample indexes and Illumina adaptors, after which a second PCR increased the library yield. After Ampure bead purification, the TCR product of roughly 650 bp was size-selected on a 2% E-gel SizeSelection system. Before pooling, library quality was checked on a Bioanalyzer, concentration was measured with Qubit, and libraries were quantified with the Kapa Library Quantification kit. An Illumina HiSeq 2500 sequenced the libraries paired-end 2 x 150 bp. To increase sequence diversity, roughly 24-32% phiX was spiked into each library pool. Under the source paper's analysis protocol: The quality-filtered reads were processed with the UMI-based MiGEC pipeline, whose error correction step removed more than 80% of the raw TCR sequences. VDJ genes were aligned to IMGT germline references, and clonotypes were defined by unique CDR3 amino acid sequence plus V-J genes. Clonal expansion, Shannon diversity and CDR3 relatedness (CalcPairwiseDistances, ClusterSamples) were evaluated with VDJtools, and phylogenetic trees were built with CLCbio workbench. Clones with at least 8 unique UMIs were defined as expanded, with this threshold being based on coefficient-of-variation modelling across technical triplicates. TCRdb cleaned the public reads at Q25 with fastp, built clones with MiXCR and kept in-frame beta chains. Rows merge per CDR3 protein into single entries with the most common DNA and genes. These V and J calls derive from TCRdb rather than the authors' analysis. For this sample there are more than 40,000 distinct CDR3 sequences; approximately 3% appear just once. The ten largest clones represent about 14% of the sample.

The chain uses TRBV12-3 or TRBV12-4 and TRBJ2-5, and TRBD2 aligns with 7 junction nucleotides. The receptor was derived from a woman aged 45-60 years with multiple sclerosis. Specimen: PBMCs. CDR3 sequence: CASSLEAGRQETQYF. The nucleotides read TGTGCCAGCAGTTTAGAAGCGGGACGTCAAGAGACCCAGTACTTC.